Presented here are 9 T cell receptor beta chains from one specimen sequenced in a study of CD8 T cells in Susac syndrome. RNA totalling roughly 0.5 to 1 ug underwent reverse transcription with random hexamers. TCRdb processed the immunoSEQ multiplex PCR reads anew with MiXCR; each CDR3 protein has one entry. This table holds about 66,000 distinct CDR3 sequences, approximately 93% found once. Sample: CD8+ T cells from PBMCs. These receptors were taken from a human donor with multiple sclerosis.

The rearrangement uses TRBV7-9 and TRBJ2-1; TRBD2 is a possible D gene (5 bases). Trimming removed 4 bases at V and 10 bases at J, with 14 bases between. There are 13 residues in the CDR3. CDR1 is SEHNR, CDR2 FQNEAQ, per germline (reference sequence). In DNA, the CDR3 is TGTGCCAGCAGCTCAGATCTCAGCGGCGAGCAGTTCTTC. Encoded protein: CASSSDLSGEQFF.

The chain employs TRBV20-1 and TRBJ1-2; TRBD1 agrees at 9 bases. In germline, CDR1 is DFQATT, CDR2 SNEGSKA (reference sequence). The ends lost 0 bases at V and 7 bases at J; junction bases unmatched: 12. CDR3 length: 16 residues. CDR3 DNA: TGCAGTGCTAGAGATCCCCTATTGAACAGGGGGCTTGGCTACACCTTC. Its protein product is CSARDPLLNRGLGYTF.

This chain links TRBV7-9 with TRBJ2-1; 10 bases line up with TRBD2. J lost 8 bases, V lost 8 bases, and 12 bases had no gene match. CDR3 length: 15 amino acids. Germline V gene sequence: CDR1 SEHNR, CDR2 FQNEAQ (reference sequence). In DNA, the CDR3 is TGTGCCAGCTGGGGAGCTAGCGGGAGTGCAGATGAGCAGTTCTTC. Translated: CASWGASGSADEQFF.

This chain uses TRBV19 with TRBJ1-5, with unresolved D. Germline assignment: CDR1 LNHDA and CDR2 SQIVND (reference sequence). The CDR3 contains 15 residues. Trimming removed 1 base from V and 2 bases from J, with 9 bases in between. DNA of the CDR3: TGTGCCAGTAGTATAGTTTTCCAGGGCAATCAGCCCCAGCATTTT. Encoded protein: CASSIVFQGNQPQHF. Variable domain in full (rest from reference TRBV19 and TRBJ1-5): DGGITQSPKYLFRKEGQNVTLSCEQNLNHDAMYWYRQDPGQGLRLIYYSQIVNDFQKGDIAEGYSVSREKKESFPLTVTSAQKNPTAFYLCASSIVFQGNQPQHFGDGTRLSIL.

The rearrangement joins TRBV20-1 to TRBJ2-1; 12 nucleotides align to TRBD2. V lost 1 base and J lost 7; bases outside the gene matches: 5. The germline V gene has CDR1 DFQATT and CDR2 SNEGSKA (reference sequence). This CDR3 comprises 15 residues. The DNA for the CDR3 is TGCAGTGCTAGAGGACTAGCGGGGGAACTGAATGAGCAGTTCTTC. Amino acids: CSARGLAGELNEQFF.

V gene TRBV7-9 combines with J gene TRBJ2-7; no reliable D call. The germline CDR1 and CDR2 sequences are SEHNR and FQNEAQ (reference sequence). Trimming stripped 6 bases from V and 0 bases from J, with 9 bases between. The CDR3 has 13 amino acids. CDR3 DNA: TGTGCCAGCAGTGAACCGAGCTCCTACGAGCAGTACTTC. Protein: CASSEPSSYEQYF.

This clonotype was found once. The chain joins TRBV28 to TRBJ2-1; 8 bases line up with TRBD2. V lost 8 bases, J lost 3 bases, and 6 bases stayed unmatched. In germline, CDR1 is MDHEN, CDR2 SYDVKM. The CDR3 sequence is 14 residues long. The CDR3 region is CASRGGLGYNEQFF. The CDR3 DNA reads TGTGCCAGCCGGGGGGGACTAGGCTACAATGAGCAGTTCTTC.

J is TRBJ2-7 and V is TRBV5-4; D might be TRBD1 (5 bases). This CDR3 comprises 15 residues. V was shortened by 4 bases and J by 0 bases, with 14 bases between the two germline ends. CDR1 and CDR2 (germline): SGHNT, YYREEE (reference sequence). The CDR3 DNA sequence: TGTGCCAGCAGCCCTCACAGGACGAACTCCTACGAGCAGTACTTC. This codes for CASSPHRTNSYEQYF.

The chain uses TRBV5-1 and TRBJ2-7; tentatively, D is TRBD1 or TRBD2 (6 bases each). Germline lookup yields CDR1 SGHRS and CDR2 YFSETQ. The CDR3 runs 15 residues. V was trimmed by 0 bases and J by 3 bases, leaving 13 bases between them. CDR3 nucleotides: TGCGCCAGCAGCTTGGATTGGGGGGCGGGCTACGAGCAGTACTTC. Protein: CASSLDWGAGYEQYF.